Listed here are 31 T cell receptor beta chains from one sample, sequenced in a study of identical twins. From the 5' RACE reads, TCRdb called clonotypes with MiXCR, one entry per CDR3 protein. The sample yields roughly 350,000 distinct CDR3 sequences, 9% to 15% seen once. This same sample was also part of a study on yellow fever vaccine responses in identical twins.

Sequencing was done on a sample of CD8+ T cells sorted from blood. The receptors were sampled from a woman aged 18 to 35 in good health.

This clonotype was counted between two and nine times. The V call is TRBV5-1, the J call TRBJ1-2; 10 bases are a match to TRBD1. Germline assignment: CDR1 SGHRS and CDR2 YFSETQ. Germline trimming cut 3 bases from V and 3 bases from J; bases unmatched to any gene: 14. The CDR3 spans 18 residues. CDR3 nucleotide sequence: TGCGCCAGCAGCTCACTCCGGGACAGGGGAGAGGGAGACTATGGCTACACCTTC. It translates to CASSSLRDRGEGDYGYTF.

This clonotype was detected only a few times. The J gene is TRBJ2-1, the V gene TRBV28; tentatively, D is TRBD1 (6 bases). V was shortened by 6 bases and J by 4 bases, with 13 bases between the two germline ends. The CDR3 length is 14 residues. CDR1 and CDR2 from the germline V gene are MDHEN and SYDVKM. CDR3 sequence (DNA): TGTGCCAGCAGCACAGGGACAACTTACAATGAGCAGTTCTTC. Protein: CASSTGTTYNEQFF.

As for this clonotype: A single base separates this from a much larger clone, so it may be a read error. The J gene is TRBJ2-3, the V gene TRBV12-3 or TRBV12-4; a weak D match, TRBD1 (6 bases). The CDR3 is made up of 15 amino acids. The CDR3 region is CASGLEAGGTDTQYF. DNA of the CDR3: TGTGCCAGCGGTTTAGAGGCAGGGGGCACAGATACGCAGTATTTT.

The chain carries TRBV5-5 and TRBJ1-2; no reliable D call. Between the trimmed V and J ends, which lost 6 bases and 2 bases, there was a span of 8 bases. Germline lookup yields CDR1 SGHKS and CDR2 YYEKEE (reference sequence). The CDR3 length is 12 residues. The CDR3 region is CASNLENYGYTF. The CDR3, as DNA: TGTGCCAGCAATCTGGAGAACTATGGCTACACCTTC.

This clonotype was counted ten times or more. The chain is built from TRBV27 and TRBJ2-7, with 8 nucleotides matching TRBD2. Trimming removed 5 bases from V and 2 bases from J; junction bases left unmatched: 5. The length of the CDR3 is 14 residues. Germline-derived CDR1 and CDR2 are MNHEY and SMNVEV (reference sequence). CDR3 loop: CASSPTSGPYEQYF. CDR3 DNA: TGTGCCAGCAGTCCAACTAGCGGACCCTACGAGCAGTACTTC.

This clonotype appeared a few times. The chain has TRBV20-1 and TRBJ2-7; TRBD2 matches 11 bases. Trimming cost V 5 bases and J 2 bases; bases outside gene matches: 8. Looked up from germline, CDR1 is DFQATT and CDR2 is SNEGSKA (reference sequence). The CDR3 runs to 15 residues. CDR3 protein: CSAGGLAEITYEQYV. CDR3 nucleotides: TGCAGTGCTGGGGGACTAGCGGAAATAACCTACGAGCAGTACGTC.

The chain has TRBV19 and TRBJ1-1, with 7 bases matching TRBD1. The CDR3 is made up of 14 amino acids. Germline loops: CDR1 LNHDA, CDR2 SQIVND (reference sequence). V lost 7 bases to trimming and J lost 5 bases; unmatched junction nucleotides: 10. The CDR3 DNA reads TGTGCCAGTACCTGGACAGGCTTAGGGACTGAAGCTTTCTTT. Translation gives CASTWTGLGTEAFF.

The chain employs TRBV3-1 and TRBJ2-5; D unresolved. V gave up 4 bases and J gave up 4 bases, with 13 bases separating them. Germline V gives CDR1 LGHDT, CDR2 YNNKEL (reference sequence). The CDR3 runs to 14 residues. The CDR3 nucleotides read TGTGCCAGCAGCCGATTTAGGTTTGGAGAGACCCAGTACTTC. Translation gives CASSRFRFGETQYF.

This clonotype was found a few times. The chain uses TRBV7-2 and TRBJ1-5; 12 bases are a match to TRBD1. V shed 0 bases, J shed 6 bases, and the junction held 12 bases outside the gene matches. The CDR3 runs 19 residues. Per germline, CDR1 SGHTA and CDR2 FQGNSA. CDR3 sequence reads: CASSLASTWDRGQGQPQHF. The CDR3 DNA follows: TGTGCCAGCAGCTTAGCGAGCACATGGGACAGGGGGCAAGGTCAGCCCCAGCATTTT.

There are a few counts of this clonotype. V and J are TRBV9 and TRBJ1-1, with 8 nucleotides matching TRBD1. The ends lost 1 base at V and 9 bases at J; junction bases unmatched: 5. This CDR3 has 13 amino acids. The germline CDR1 and CDR2 sequences are SGDLS and YYNGEE. Here the CDR3 DNA reads TGTGCCAGCAGCGTACTGACAGGGGTTCAAGCTTTCTTT. The encoded protein is CASSVLTGVQAFF.

The genes are TRBV27 and TRBJ2-7; D gene unclear. The germline V gene encodes CDR1 MNHEY and CDR2 SMNVEV (reference sequence). The germline V and J ends were trimmed by 4 bases and 2 bases, with 15 bases remaining between them. The CDR3 has 15 amino acids. For the CDR3, the DNA is TGTGCCAGCAGTTACCGGCTAGGGATGACCTACGAGCAGTACTTC. Residues: CASSYRLGMTYEQYF.

This clonotype was detected a few times. V gene TRBV15 combines with J gene TRBJ2-7; possible D gene TRBD1, 5 bases. V shed 1 base and J shed 3 bases, with 7 bases lying between them. CDR3 size: 13 residues. Germline V CDR1 and CDR2: LNHNV, YYDKDF (reference sequence). The CDR3 DNA reads TGTGCCACCAGCAGAGGACAGCTCTACGAGCAGTACGTC. Translating gives CATSRGQLYEQYV.

V gene TRBV5-1 combines with J gene TRBJ2-7, with 8 nucleotides matching TRBD1. J gave up 0 bases and V 4 bases, and 9 bases lay outside the gene matches. Germline CDR1 is SGHRS and CDR2 is YFSETQ. CDR3 length: 16 residues. The CDR3 loop reads CASSNLGQGSSYEQYF. As DNA, the CDR3 is TGCGCCAGCAGCAACCTAGGACAGGGCAGCTCCTACGAGCAGTACTTC.

V gene TRBV11-2 combines with J gene TRBJ2-1; 7 positions agree with TRBD2. The CDR3 sequence is 16 residues long. Germline V lookup: CDR1 SGHAT, CDR2 FQNNGV. V lost 5 bases and J lost 8; bases outside the gene matches: 15. Written as DNA, the CDR3 is TGTGCCAGCAGCCGCACAACTAGCGTAAACTCCCATGAGCAGTTCTTC. Its protein is CASSRTTSVNSHEQFF.

A few counts support this clonotype. V usage is TRBV28 and J usage is TRBJ2-6; 8 bases agree with TRBD1. This CDR3 contains 17 residues. Germline trimming cut 9 bases from V and 0 bases from J; bases unmatched to any gene: 10. CDR1 is MDHEN, CDR2 SYDVKM, per germline. DNA for the CDR3: TGTGCCAGTAGCTGGGACAGGCCTCACTCTGGGGCCAACGTCCTGACTTTC. Its translation is CASSWDRPHSGANVLTF.

The rearrangement uses TRBV11-2 and TRBJ1-2; unclear D gene. The V end lost 5 bases, the J end lost 4 bases, and 11 bases lay between the germline ends. Germline CDR1 SGHAT, CDR2 FQNNGV. CDR3 length: 13 amino acids. The CDR3 region is CASSRFLSYGYTF. DNA for the CDR3: TGTGCCAGCAGCCGCTTTTTGAGCTATGGCTACACCTTC.

This chain joins TRBV4-2 and TRBJ1-1; no reliable D call. Germline assignment: CDR1 LGHNA and CDR2 YNFKEQ. V was cut by 5 bases and J by 1 base, with 17 bases left in between. The CDR3 loop spans 16 amino acids. The CDR3 protein is CASSEPDGRQNTEAFF. Here the CDR3 DNA reads TGTGCCAGCAGCGAACCCGACGGCAGACAGAACACTGAAGCTTTCTTT.

The chain uses TRBV20-1 and TRBJ1-6; D call uncertain. Germline V gene sequence: CDR1 DFQATT, CDR2 SNEGSKA (reference sequence). This CDR3 has 14 amino acids. V lost 6 bases and J 2 bases, leaving 11 bases between the germline ends. This CDR3 reads CSAETTAYNSPLHF. Written as DNA, the CDR3 is TGCAGTGCCGAAACCACGGCCTATAATTCACCCCTCCACTTT.

V and J are TRBV7-2 and TRBJ1-1; D remains ambiguous. V was clipped by 3 bases and J by 7 bases, with 12 bases between them. The CDR3 contains 13 residues. Per germline, CDR1 SGHTA and CDR2 FQGNSA. CDR3 coding DNA: TGTGCCAGCAGCTTGGATATTGGGTTTGAAGCTTTCTTT. It yields the protein CASSLDIGFEAFF.

This clonotype has only a few counts. The chain recombines TRBV12-3 or TRBV12-4 with TRBJ2-1; 8 bases agree with TRBD1. Trimming at V came to 6 bases and at J to 7 bases, leaving 8 bases not matched to a gene. The CDR3 has 14 residues. In nucleotides, the CDR3 is TGTGCCAGCAGCCCGACAGGGGCCGGGAATGAGCAGTTCTTC. Translation: CASSPTGAGNEQFF.

This clonotype was seen a handful of times. This chain connects TRBV12-3 or TRBV12-4 to TRBJ2-3; D possibly corresponds to TRBD1 (6 bases). The CDR3 is 15 residues long. Trimming took 4 bases from V and 2 from J, leaving 13 bases between them. CDR3 amino acids: CASSSPWGHTDTQYF. The CDR3 DNA reads TGTGCCAGCAGTTCGCCATGGGGGCACACAGATACGCAGTATTTT.

There are a few counts of this clonotype. The V and J genes are TRBV5-1 and TRBJ2-3; TRBD2 agrees at 7 bases. The J segment lost 0 bases and the V segment lost 1 base, leaving 14 bases of the junction unmatched. The CDR3 runs 19 residues. Germline CDR1 and CDR2: SGHRS and YFSETQ. The CDR3 here is CASSLRTGGGATSTDTQYF. As DNA, the CDR3 is TGCGCCAGCAGCTTGCGTACGGGAGGAGGGGCCACTAGCACAGATACGCAGTATTTT. The whole variable domain, remainder taken from reference TRBV5-1 and TRBJ2-3, is KAGVTQTPRYLIKTRGQQVTLSCSPISGHRSVSWYQQTPGQGLQFLFEYFSETQRNKGNFPGRFSGRQFSNSRSEMNVSTLELGDSALYLCASSLRTGGGATSTDTQYFGPGTRLTVL.

This clonotype was counted between two and nine times. The V and J genes are TRBV4-1 and TRBJ2-7, with no clear D. The CDR3 spans 15 residues. Trimming removed 1 base from V and 1 base from J, with 11 bases in between. CDR1 and CDR2 from the germline V gene are MGHRA and YSYEKL. CDR3 sequence: CASSQAGAPSYEQYV. The CDR3 DNA sequence: TGCGCCAGCAGCCAAGCAGGAGCACCTTCCTACGAGCAGTACGTC.

The rearrangement links TRBV4-1 to TRBJ1-4; no clear D gene. With 8 bases removed from V and 8 bases from J, the gap between germline ends came to 9 bases. Germline V gene sequence: CDR1 MGHRA, CDR2 YSYEKL. The CDR3 sequence is 11 residues long. The chain's CDR3 is CASGMGEKLFF. The CDR3 DNA reads as TGCGCCAGCGGCATGGGGGAAAAACTGTTTTTT.

This clonotype was seen a few times. The chain links TRBV7-2 to TRBJ1-4; D is unclear. The V and J ends lost 3 bases and 2 bases respectively, with 10 bases between them. CDR3 size: 15 residues. Germline V gene data show CDR1 as SGHTA and CDR2 as FQGNSA. Here the CDR3 reads CASSLWGNTNEKLFF. The CDR3 region has the DNA TGTGCCAGCAGCTTGTGGGGTAACACTAATGAAAAACTGTTTTTT.

This chain links TRBV7-9 with TRBJ1-4, with D hard to call. The CDR3 has 12 residues. Deletions cut 4 bases from V and 8 bases from J, with 8 bases between. The germline gives CDR1 SEHNR, CDR2 FQNEAQ (reference sequence). The CDR3 protein is CASSSQQEKLFF. In DNA, the CDR3 is TGTGCCAGCAGCTCCCAGCAGGAAAAACTGTTTTTT.

In this sample, this clonotype turned up a few times. The rearrangement joins TRBV28 to TRBJ2-1; no definite D call. This CDR3 has 14 amino acids. V was clipped by 1 base and J by 5 bases, with 9 bases between them. From germline, CDR1 is MDHEN and CDR2 SYDVKM. The CDR3 here is CASSLSPEDNEQFF. The CDR3 DNA sequence: TGTGCCAGCAGTTTATCTCCCGAGGACAATGAGCAGTTCTTC.

CDR3 in DNA: TGTGCCACCAGCAGAGATAATGAAGGGCCCGGGGGGACCCAGTACTTC. Its protein is CATSRDNEGPGGTQYF. The rearrangement joins TRBV15 to TRBJ2-5, with D possibly matching TRBD2 (6 bases). Trimming removed 0 bases at V and 7 bases at J, with 18 bases between. Germline-derived CDR1 and CDR2 are LNHNV and YYDKDF (reference sequence). The CDR3 has 16 residues.

This clonotype has more than one count but fewer than ten. The CDR3 sequence is CASSHTRIQGAEQFF. For the CDR3, the DNA is TGTGCCAGCAGTCATACCCGAATACAGGGGGCTGAGCAGTTCTTC. The gene calls are TRBV28 and TRBJ2-1, with 9 bases that match TRBD1. CDR3 length equals 15 residues. V was pared by 5 bases and J by 9 bases, with 11 bases of the junction left unmatched. CDR1 and CDR2 from the germline V gene are MDHEN and SYDVKM.

This clonotype was counted between two and nine times. The chain has TRBV29-1 and TRBJ2-7, with TRBD1 matching over 10 bases. Germline loops: CDR1 SQVTM, CDR2 ANQGSEA. CDR3 size: 15 residues. Unmatched junction bases numbered 7, after V lost 3 bases and J lost 2 bases. For the CDR3, the DNA is TGCAGCGTTGACTCCCGGGACAGGGGCCCCTACGAGCAGTACTTC. It is translated as CSVDSRDRGPYEQYF.

This clonotype appeared a few times. J is TRBJ1-1 and V is TRBV3-1; the match to TRBD1 covers 8 bases. The length of the CDR3 is 15 residues. The junction had 7 bases not matched to a gene; V was cut back by 3 bases and J by 4 bases. Germline V CDR1 and CDR2: LGHDT, YNNKEL (reference sequence). Here the CDR3 DNA reads TGTGCCAGCAGCCAGAGACAGGGGAGGGGCACTGAAGCTTTCTTT. It specifies CASSQRQGRGTEAFF. The full variable domain, its missing parts supplied by reference TRBV3-1 and TRBJ1-1, is DTAVSQTPKYLVTQMGNDKSIKCEQNLGHDTMYWYKQDSKKFLKIMFSYNNKELIINETVPNRFSPKSPDKAHLNLHINSLELGDSAVYFCASSQRQGRGTEAFFGQGTRLTVV.